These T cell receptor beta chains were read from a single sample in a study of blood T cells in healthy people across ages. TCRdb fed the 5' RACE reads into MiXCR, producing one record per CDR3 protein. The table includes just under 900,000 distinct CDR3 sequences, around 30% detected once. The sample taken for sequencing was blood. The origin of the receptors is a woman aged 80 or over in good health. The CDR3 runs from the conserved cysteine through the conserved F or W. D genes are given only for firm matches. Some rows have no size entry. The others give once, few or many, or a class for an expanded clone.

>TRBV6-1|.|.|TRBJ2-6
CASGRDLRSGANVLTF
TGTGCCAGCGGTCGGGACCTCCGCTCTGGGGCCAACGTCCTGACTTTC
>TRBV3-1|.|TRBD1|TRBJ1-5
CASNRDRRSNQPQHF
TGTGCCAGCAACCGGGACAGGAGGAGCAATCAGCCCCAGCATTTT
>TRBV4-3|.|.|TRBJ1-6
CASSQDFRKSPLHF
TGCGCCAGCAGCCAAGATTTTCGGAAATCACCCCTCCACTTT
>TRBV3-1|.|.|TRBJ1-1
CASSQGRTKGMNTEAFF
TGTGCCAGCAGCCAAGGGCGGACAAAAGGCATGAACACTGAAGCTTTCTTT
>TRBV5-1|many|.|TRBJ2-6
CASSDQPGTNVLTF
TGCGCCAGCAGCGACCAGCCCGGGACCAACGTCCTGACTTTC
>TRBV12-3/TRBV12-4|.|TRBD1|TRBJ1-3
CASSTNRGQGNTIYF
TGTGCCAGCAGCACCAACAGGGGGCAAGGGAACACCATATATTTT
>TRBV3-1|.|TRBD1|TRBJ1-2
CASSQVTGGGYTF
TGTGCCAGCAGCCAAGTGACAGGGGGTGGCTACACCTTC
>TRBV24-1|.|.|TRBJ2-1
CATSDRRQQDDNEQFF
TGTGCCACCAGTGATCGGAGACAGCAGGACGACAATGAGCAGTTCTTC
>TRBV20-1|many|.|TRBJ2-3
CSAPRGARTDTQYF
TGCAGTGCTCCCCGGGGGGCCCGCACAGATACGCAGTATTTT
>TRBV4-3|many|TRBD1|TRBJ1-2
CASSHTGGADGYTF
TGCGCCAGCAGCCATACAGGGGGCGCGGATGGCTACACCTTC
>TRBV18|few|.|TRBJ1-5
CASSPPGESGRNQPQHF
TGTGCCAGCTCACCACCGGGGGAGTCAGGGCGAAATCAGCCCCAGCATTTT
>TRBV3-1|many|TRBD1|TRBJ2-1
CASSRSTGGNNEQFF
TGTGCCAGCAGCCGATCGACAGGGGGCAACAATGAGCAGTTCTTC
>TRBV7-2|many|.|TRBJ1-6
CAITDGPNSPLHF
TGTGCCATCACGGACGGACCCAATTCACCCCTCCACTTT
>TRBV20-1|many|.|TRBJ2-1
CSAEAGNNNEQFF
TGCAGTGCCGAGGCGGGCAACAACAATGAGCAGTTCTTC
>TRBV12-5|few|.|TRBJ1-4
CASGLKGGLSTNEKRFF
TGTGCTAGTGGTTTGAAAGGAGGTCTTTCAACTAATGAAAAACGGTTTTTT
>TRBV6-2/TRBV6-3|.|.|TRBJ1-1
CASRSLRGADTEAFF
TGTGCCAGCAGATCTCTTAGGGGAGCTGACACTGAAGCTTTCTTT
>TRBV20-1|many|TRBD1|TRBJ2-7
CSAFDRDDEQYF
TGCAGTGCTTTCGACAGGGACGACGAGCAGTACTTC
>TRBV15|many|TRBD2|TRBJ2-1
CATSSPAGGPNEQFF
TGTGCCACCAGCAGTCCGGCGGGGGGGCCGAATGAGCAGTTCTTC
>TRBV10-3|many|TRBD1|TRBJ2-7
CAISDRTGNPVYEQYF
TGTGCCATCAGTGACCGGACAGGGAACCCTGTCTACGAGCAGTACTTC
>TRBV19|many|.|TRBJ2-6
CASSTLGQRARGANVLTF
TGTGCCAGTAGTACCCTGGGACAGCGGGCACGGGGGGCCAACGTCCTGACTTTC
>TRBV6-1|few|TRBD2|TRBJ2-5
CASSVAGDPRETQYF
TGTGCCAGCAGTGTAGCGGGGGACCCTCGGGAGACCCAGTACTTC
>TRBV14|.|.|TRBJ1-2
CASSPTAARSYGYTF
TGTGCCAGCAGCCCCACGGCGGCTAGGAGCTATGGCTACACCTTC
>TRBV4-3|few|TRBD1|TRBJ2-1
CASSQTGQGALEQFF
TGCGCCAGCAGCCAAACGGGACAGGGGGCTCTTGAGCAGTTCTTC
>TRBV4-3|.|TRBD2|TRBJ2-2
CASSQVPGTSRDTGELFF
TGCGCCAGCAGCCAAGTCCCCGGGACTAGTAGAGACACCGGGGAGCTGTTTTTT
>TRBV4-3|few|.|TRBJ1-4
CASSRDTERGKLFF
TGCGCCAGCAGCCGAGACACAGAGCGCGGAAAACTGTTTTTT
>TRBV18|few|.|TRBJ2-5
CASSPLNNQETQYF
TGTGCCAGCTCACCGCTGAATAACCAAGAGACCCAGTACTTC
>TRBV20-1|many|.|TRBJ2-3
CSAYVTDPSTDTQYF
TGCAGTGCTTACGTGACTGACCCTAGCACAGATACGCAGTATTTT
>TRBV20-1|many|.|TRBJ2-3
CSANSDFLNTQYF
TGCAGTGCTAATTCGGACTTCTTAAATACGCAGTATTTT
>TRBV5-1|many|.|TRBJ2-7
CASSLLPGDPYEQYF
TGCGCCAGCAGCTTGTTACCAGGGGATCCCTACGAGCAGTACTTC
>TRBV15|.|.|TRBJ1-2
CATSLGGRYGYTF
TGTGCCACCAGCCTCGGGGGAAGGTATGGCTACACCTTC
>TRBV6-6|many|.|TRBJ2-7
CASSYATRGDEQYF
TGTGCCAGCAGTTACGCGACTAGGGGCGACGAGCAGTACTTC